This T cell receptor beta chain emerged from a study of CD8 T cells in ankylosing spondylitis. Whole-study findings and limits: There was a TCR beta motif, made of eight highly homologous variants, that appeared characteristic of ankylosing spondylitis blood.

This clonotype was recorded at least ten times. Its antigen is still unknown. Germline loops: CDR1 MNHNS, CDR2 SASEGT. The V gene end was trimmed by 2 bases and the J gene end by 6 bases; junction bases not matched to a gene: 7. This CDR3 comprises 16 residues. TCRdb passed the 5' RACE reads through MiXCR, listing each CDR3 protein once. The repertoire holds some 130,000 distinct CDR3 sequences, about a tenth seen once, with 3.3% in the top ten. This chain links TRBV6-1 with TRBJ1-5, with TRBD1 identical over 10 bases. This TCR derives from a male donor with ankylosing spondylitis or in good health (not recorded which). Sequencing used blood, either unsorted or a sorted T cell fraction (not recorded which). CDR3 region: CASSEPPGQGSQPQHF. CDR3 DNA sequence: TGTGCCAGCAGTGAACCTCCGGGACAGGGGTCTCAGCCCCAGCATTTT.